This T cell receptor beta chain was found in a study of cytotoxic CD8 clonotypes in ibrutinib-treated CLL. Study in general: Each sample contained, on average, approximately 250,000 productive templates and 95,000 or so productive rearrangements.

This clone was seen once. The target antigen is unknown. The planned depth of sequencing spanned 1 in 200,000 to 1 in 1 million T cells. Using immunoSEQ multiplex PCR, the repertoire was profiled, and TCRdb retains in-frame clones only, with some absent. The sample consists of around 310,000 clones, around four fifths of them appearing once. Study-wide results and caveats: A rise in clonality was seen at ibrutinib response, and a fall back toward baseline was seen at progression.

CDR1 is MNHEY and CDR2 is SMNVEV in the germline V gene (reference sequence). V trimming: 3 bases; J trimming: 6 bases; junction bases outside the gene matches: 6. CDR3 length: 15 residues. Sequencing used PBMCs, obtained before ibrutinib treatment. This clonotype was obtained from a human donor with chronic lymphocytic leukemia. The chain links TRBV27 to TRBJ2-7; 12 positions agree with TRBD1. CDR3: CASSLAGTGGREQYF. The CDR3 nucleotides read TGTGCCAGCAGTTTGGCCGGGACAGGGGGCCGCGAGCAGTACTTC.